This T cell receptor (beta chain) was sequenced in a study of control samples from healthy donors and cancer patients. Using immunoSEQ multiplex PCR, the repertoire was profiled, and TCRdb retains in-frame clones only, with some absent. The table shows about 60,000 clones, with 95% to 96% occurring only once. The CDR3 is made up of 15 amino acids. CDR1 and CDR2 from the germline V gene are LNHDA and SQIVND (reference sequence). V shed 0 bases, J shed 7 bases, and the junction held 8 bases outside the gene matches. The sequenced sample was blood. This TCR was sampled from a woman between 18 and 29 years old in good health. The chain combines TRBV19 with TRBJ1-1; 7 bases line up with TRBD1. The CDR3 spells CASSIDGRGTVEAFF. The CDR3 coding sequence is TGTGCCAGTAGTATAGATGGCAGGGGGACAGTTGAAGCTTTCTTT.